One T cell receptor beta chain is described in this entry. What this receptor recognizes is not known. From each donor, a 2.5 ml peripheral blood sample was collected into PAXgene tubes and kept at -80 degrees C. Without T cell sorting, total RNA was isolated from whole blood using the PAXgene blood miRNA kit on an automated QIAcube. Deep TCRalpha and TCRbeta repertoire profiling with unique molecular barcoding was performed on peripheral blood of monozygotic twin pairs concordant or discordant for inflammatory bowel disease. Smoking habits were recorded for all twin pairs, with individuals classified as current, former or never smokers. From the cysteine up to the phenylalanine, the CDR3 has a length of 14 residues. The record lacks a DNA sequence. Per the germline V gene, MNHEY is the CDR1 and SVGEGT is the CDR2. This record comes from a study of monozygotic twins with inflammatory bowel disease (dated by TCRdb to the late 2010s). Study-level background: The complete study included approximately 28 monozygotic twin pairs: 19 IBD-discordant Danish pairs and nine German pairs, of which four were IBD-concordant and five were IBD-discordant. The search for disease-associated traits relied mainly on comparing, within discordant pairs, IBD patients with their genetically identical healthy co-twins. Each individual had, on average, about 151 000 unique TCRalpha sequences and 181 000 unique TCRbeta sequences available for analysis. Here is what the overall study found, with its caveats: Compared with healthy twins, IBD patients shared fewer clonotypes with other individuals, and the difference was most pronounced in patients with signs of disease activity. The analysis was unable to tell apart different T cell subtypes. Differing immunosuppressive treatments among patients may have added background noise and inter-individual variability to the repertoires. Concordant and discordant twins showed no difference in repertoire similarity, possibly because of limited statistical power. The results gave no support for a single strong signal or clonotype linked to IBD. A decrease in TCRbeta repertoire diversity, as measured by inverse Simpson index, was observed in IBD patients compared with their healthy co-twins.

The library was prepared using 5' RACE. The input for every TCR library was roughly 3,300 ng of total RNA. cDNA was synthesized with SMARTScribe reverse transcriptase in eight separate reactions per sample. During cDNA synthesis, unique molecular identifiers containing a 6-nucleotide sample barcode were introduced by template switching. Amplification of TCRalpha and TCRbeta cDNA involved two nested PCRs of 16 and 9 cycles, and each PCR was followed by bead purification. Before amplification, the cDNA was both treated with uracil DNA-glycosylase and purified with the QIAquick PCR purification kit. The second PCR was the step at which Illumina TruSeq-compatible adapters and sample-specific barcodes were added. Library quality and concentration were assessed using TapeStation and Qubit, and about 4.7 ng of each library was pooled. The pooled libraries were sequenced with 2 x 100 bp reads and custom sequencing primers on an Illumina HiSeq2500 single-index Rapid Run. Per the original workflow: PCR and sequencing errors were corrected by UMI-based consensus assembly using MiGEC version 1.2.6. MiXCR version 2.1.1 was used to carry out V(D)J alignment, clonotype assembly and CDR3 extraction. To normalise gene usage, clonotype sharing and MAIT/NKT TCR abundance, the analysis used the top 1000, 10 000 and 20 000 clonotypes per sample. Diversity was computed as the inverse Simpson index with the vegan R package after downsampling to 27 000 UMIs. Paired Mann-Whitney U tests were applied to discordant twin pairs, and Benjamini-Hochberg correction was used for multiple testing. Reprocessed by TCRdb, the reads give a single entry per CDR3 protein sequence, without DNA. The V and J calls and clone size come from TCRdb's table, not from the authors' own analysis. The table for this sample shows a few hundred thousand distinct CDR3 sequences. Clones ranked in the top ten supply 2% to 2.5% of the sample.

The rearranged chain carries TRBV6-2 or TRBV6-3 and TRBJ1-1. The material sequenced was blood. This receptor was obtained from a human donor with ulcerative colitis or Crohn's disease, or a healthy co-twin of an affected twin (not recorded which). CDR3 loop: CASSYSVQNTEAFF.